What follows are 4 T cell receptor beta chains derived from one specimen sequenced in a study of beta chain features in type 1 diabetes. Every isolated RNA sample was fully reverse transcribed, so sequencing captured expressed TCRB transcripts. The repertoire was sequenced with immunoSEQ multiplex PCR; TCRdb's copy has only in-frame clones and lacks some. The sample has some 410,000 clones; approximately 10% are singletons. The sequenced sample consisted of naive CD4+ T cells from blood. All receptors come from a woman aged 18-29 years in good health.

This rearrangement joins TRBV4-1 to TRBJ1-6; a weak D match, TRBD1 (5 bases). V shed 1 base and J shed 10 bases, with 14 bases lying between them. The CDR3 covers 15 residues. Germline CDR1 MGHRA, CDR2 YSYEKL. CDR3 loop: CASSQAAGRDSPLHF. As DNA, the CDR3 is TGCGCCAGCAGCCAAGCGGCAGGGCGGGACTCACCCCTCCACTTT.

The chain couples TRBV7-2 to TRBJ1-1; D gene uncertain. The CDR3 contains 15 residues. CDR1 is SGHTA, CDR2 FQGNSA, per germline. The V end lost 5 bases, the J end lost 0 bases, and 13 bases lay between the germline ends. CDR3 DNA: TGTGCCAGCAGCCCCGCCCGGGCCGTGAACACTGAAGCTTTCTTT. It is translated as CASSPARAVNTEAFF.

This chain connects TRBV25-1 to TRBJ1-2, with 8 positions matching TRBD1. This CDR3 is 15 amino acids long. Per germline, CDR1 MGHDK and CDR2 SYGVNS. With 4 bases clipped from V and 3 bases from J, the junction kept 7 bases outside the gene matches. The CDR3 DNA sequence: TGTGCCAGCAGTGCCAGGACAGGGTTACACTATGGCTACACCTTC. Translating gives CASSARTGLHYGYTF.

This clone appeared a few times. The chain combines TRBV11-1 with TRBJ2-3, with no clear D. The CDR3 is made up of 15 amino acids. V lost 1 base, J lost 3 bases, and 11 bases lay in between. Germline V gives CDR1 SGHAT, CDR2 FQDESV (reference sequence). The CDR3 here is CASSLGRYKTDTQYF. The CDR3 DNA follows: TGTGCCAGCAGCTTAGGACGATACAAAACAGATACGCAGTATTTT.